The 19 T cell receptor beta chains below all came from one sample that was sequenced in a study of PD-1 blockade in classical Hodgkin lymphoma. No patient escaped relapse after autologous stem cell transplantation, and brentuximab vedotin exposure varied. The protocol was immunoSEQ multiplex PCR, while the TCRdb copy is restricted to in-frame clones and leaves out a portion. The sample has 150,000 or so clones, under 85% seen once. Sequenced here: peripheral blood mononuclear cells (PBMCs), sampled before the second cycle of nivolumab. Receptors originate from a human donor with classical Hodgkin lymphoma.

The chain uses TRBV28 and TRBJ2-5; 8 nucleotides align to TRBD1. Germline CDR1 MDHEN, CDR2 SYDVKM. This CDR3 has 14 residues. The V segment lost 3 bases and the J segment 1 base; nucleotides outside the gene matches: 1. The CDR3: CASSFQGAQETQYF. CDR3 DNA sequence: TGTGCCAGCAGTTTCCAGGGGGCCCAAGAGACCCAGTACTTC.

This clone was observed a few times. The CDR3 sequence: CASSPRAYGYTF. CDR3 DNA sequence: TGTGCCAGCAGTCCACGGGCCTATGGCTACACCTTC. The chain carries TRBV28 and TRBJ1-2, with D uncertain. The germline gives CDR1 MDHEN, CDR2 SYDVKM. Trimming took off 5 bases at V and 4 bases at J, with 8 bases between the two ends. This CDR3 contains 12 residues.

V and J are TRBV7-8 and TRBJ2-7, with a tentative D call TRBD2 (5 bases). Trimming left V 4 bases short and J 3 bases short, with 13 bases between. Germline V CDR1 and CDR2: SGHVS, FQNEAQ. This CDR3 has 14 amino acids. CDR3 region: CASSSNSELYEQYF. The CDR3 nucleotides read TGTGCCAGCAGCTCGAATAGCGAGCTCTACGAGCAGTACTTC.

This sequence joins TRBV6-6 and TRBJ2-7; no reliable D call. The CDR3 has 15 amino acids. CDR1 MNHNY and CDR2 SVGAGI come from the germline V gene (reference sequence). The V gene lost 4 bases and the J gene lost 3 bases, with 16 bases spanning the gap. CDR3 loop: CASSSDTVSLYEQYF. The CDR3, as DNA: TGTGCCAGCAGTTCCGATACAGTCTCTCTCTACGAGCAGTACTTC.

The chain couples TRBV5-1 to TRBJ1-2; D is unresolved. The V and J ends lost 0 bases and 0 bases respectively, with 9 bases between them. CDR3 length equals 15 residues. Germline CDR1 reads SGHRS; CDR2 reads YFSETQ. CDR3 bases: TGCGCCAGCAGCTTGGGGGCCACTACTAACTATGGCTACACCTTC. It codes for CASSLGATTNYGYTF.

This chain links TRBV9 with TRBJ2-7, with D unclear. Trimming took off 0 bases at V and 5 bases at J, with 15 bases between the two ends. The CDR3 is made up of 15 amino acids. In germline, CDR1 is SGDLS, CDR2 YYNGEE. CDR3 DNA sequence: TGTGCCAGCAGCGTAGGGGCAGTAGTTGGTCACGAGCAGTACTTC. This translates into CASSVGAVVGHEQYF.

This chain links TRBV6-1 with TRBJ2-7; D gene ambiguous. The length of the CDR3 is 11 residues. Germline V gene data show CDR1 as MNHNS and CDR2 as SASEGT. V shed 7 bases and J shed 3 bases, with 7 bases lying between them. CDR3: CASTDRYEQYF. The CDR3 DNA reads TGTGCCAGCACCGATCGCTACGAGCAGTACTTC.

This chain connects TRBV18 to TRBJ2-2; D may be TRBD1 (5 bases). The CDR3 has 16 residues. Germline assignment: CDR1 KGHSH and CDR2 LQKENI. V lost 3 bases and J lost 0, with 11 bases in between. CDR3: CASSPGLDANTGELFF. The CDR3, as DNA: TGTGCCAGCTCACCGGGGCTGGATGCGAACACCGGGGAGCTGTTTTTT. The full variable domain, completed using reference TRBV18 and TRBJ2-2, is NAGVMQNPRHLVRRRGQEARLRCSPMKGHSHVYWYRQLPEEGLKFMVYLQKENIIDESGMPKERFSAEFPKEGPSILRIQQVVRGDSAAYFCASSPGLDANTGELFFGEGSRLTVL.

In regard to this clone: An end of the junction does not agree with germline; a read error may underlie this. The chain combines TRBV13 with TRBJ2-7; D tentatively fits TRBD1 or TRBD2 (6 bases each). Germline V gene data show CDR1 as PRHDT and CDR2 as FYEKMQ (reference sequence). This CDR3 has 15 residues. Here the CDR3 DNA reads TGTGCCAGCAGTTACGAGGGGGGAGGCGTCTACGAACAGTACTTC. This sequence encodes CASSYEGGGVYEQYF.

The chain couples TRBV28 to TRBJ1-4; D perhaps matches TRBD1 (6 bases). Germline lookup yields CDR1 MDHEN and CDR2 SYDVKM. The V gene lost 3 bases and the J gene lost 8 bases, with 10 bases spanning the gap. CDR3 size: 13 residues. In DNA, the CDR3 is TGTGCCAGCAGTTTGTCAGGGGAGGAAAAACTGTTTTTT. Residues: CASSLSGEEKLFF. The whole variable domain, filled in from reference TRBV28 and TRBJ1-4, reads DVKVTQSSRYLVKRTGEKVFLECVQDMDHENMFWYRQDPGLGLRLIYFSYDVKMKEKGDIPEGYSVSREKKERFSLILESASTNQTSMYLCASSLSGEEKLFFGSGTQLSVL.

The V call is TRBV7-9, the J call TRBJ2-5, with 10 nucleotides matching TRBD1. The length of the CDR3 is 15 residues. The V gene's germline CDR1 is SEHNR and CDR2 FQNEAQ (reference sequence). V lost 4 bases and J lost 0; bases outside the gene matches: 2. Here the CDR3 DNA reads TGTGCCAGCAGCTGGACAGGGGGGTACCAAGAGACCCAGTACTTC. It yields the protein CASSWTGGYQETQYF.

The chain links TRBV18 to TRBJ1-3; 7 nucleotides align to TRBD1. From germline, CDR1 is KGHSH and CDR2 LQKENI. The CDR3 consists of 16 residues. The junction had 8 bases not matched to a gene; V was cut back by 3 bases and J by 3 bases. The CDR3 DNA follows: TGTGCCAGCTCACCGGGACAGCCAGAACTTGGAAACACCATATATTTT. Its translation: CASSPGQPELGNTIYF. The entire variable domain, with the rest obtained from reference TRBV18 and TRBJ1-3, is as follows: NAGVMQNPRHLVRRRGQEARLRCSPMKGHSHVYWYRQLPEEGLKFMVYLQKENIIDESGMPKERFSAEFPKEGPSILRIQQVVRGDSAAYFCASSPGQPELGNTIYFGEGSWLTVV.

The chain has TRBV7-6 and TRBJ1-3; D remains unclear. The V and J ends lost 5 bases and 4 bases respectively, with 18 bases between them. The CDR3 is 16 amino acids. CDR1 is SGHVS and CDR2 is FNYEAQ in the germline V gene. CDR3 protein: CASSSFPTLAGNTIYF. The CDR3 nucleotides are TGTGCCAGCAGCAGCTTCCCCACCCTCGCAGGAAACACCATATATTTT.

The rearrangement links TRBV6-5 to TRBJ1-5, with D uncertain. Between the trimmed V and J ends, which lost 2 bases and 6 bases, there was a span of 8 bases. This CDR3 has 13 residues. CDR1 MNHEY and CDR2 SVGAGI come from the germline V gene. CDR3 loop: CASSYVGVQPQHF. CDR3 DNA sequence: TGTGCCAGCAGTTACGTCGGGGTTCAGCCCCAGCATTTT.

This clone was seen only a few times. J is TRBJ1-5 and V is TRBV27; 8 bases fit TRBD1. Germline V gene data show CDR1 as MNHEY and CDR2 as SMNVEV (reference sequence). CDR3 length: 16 amino acids. V was clipped by 4 bases and J by 11 bases; unmatched bases: 16. The DNA of the CDR3 is TGTGCCAGCAGTTCCACTCCGGGACAGGCCACAGGGGCCCAGCATTTT. Residues: CASSSTPGQATGAQHF.

The chain is built from TRBV9 and TRBJ2-5; 12 bases are a match to TRBD2. CDR1 is SGDLS, CDR2 YYNGEE, per germline. The CDR3 totals 15 residues. The junction had 0 bases not matched to a gene; V was cut back by 1 base and J by 2 bases. The CDR3 nucleotides read TGTGCCAGCAGCGTAACTAGCGGGGGGCAAGAGACCCAGTACTTC. It codes for CASSVTSGGQETQYF.

There are a few counts of this clone. This chain connects TRBV7-3 to TRBJ2-1, with D possibly called TRBD1 or TRBD2 (5 bases each). The CDR3 extends over 13 amino acids. Germline values: CDR1 SGHTA, CDR2 FQGTGA. Trimming left V 2 bases short and J 6 bases short, with 8 bases between. The CDR3 here is CASSLRGTNEQFF. The CDR3 DNA is TGTGCCAGCAGCTTACGAGGGACCAATGAGCAGTTCTTC.

The chain couples TRBV2 to TRBJ1-2; D gene ambiguous. The V and J ends lost 5 bases and 7 bases respectively, with 20 bases between them. This CDR3 comprises 15 residues. CDR1 is SNHLY and CDR2 is FYNNEI in the germline V gene. Here the CDR3 reads CASSREQDGLAGYTF. The CDR3 DNA reads TGTGCCAGCAGTAGAGAGCAGGACGGACTTGCTGGCTACACCTTC.

V gene TRBV7-2 combines with J gene TRBJ2-7; D perhaps matches TRBD2 (6 bases). Per the germline V gene, CDR1 is SGHTA and CDR2 is FQGNSA. This CDR3 contains 14 residues. The germline V and J ends were trimmed by 6 bases and 7 bases, with 19 bases remaining between them. CDR3 in amino acids: CASSNSNPGAEQYF. The CDR3, as DNA: TGTGCCAGCAGTAACAGTAATCCGGGAGCGGAGCAGTACTTC.